The TCR beta chain described here comes from a study of cytomegalovirus exposure and HLA in healthy donors. Findings and caveats of the study: Some public TCRs appeared in many individuals, while most sequences were rare. The listing of some 170 TCR beta chains classed them as cytomegalovirus-associated. In vitro data verified a few CMV-associated chains as specific for CMV antigens. The classifier, whose performance was assessed in both the original and validation cohorts, reportedly diagnosed cytomegalovirus status with high specificity and sensitivity.

Details on this clone: Its antigen remains unknown.

Germline V gives CDR1 MDHEN, CDR2 SYDVKM. This CDR3 is 13 amino acids long. V lost 5 bases, J lost 4 bases, and 11 bases lay in between. This table comes from immunoSEQ multiplex PCR, and its TCRdb copy is limited to in-frame clones, with some not included. The sample shows over 150,000 clones, 85% of them seen only once. The TCR comes from a man aged 18 to 30 in good health and CMV-seropositive. This chain links TRBV28 with TRBJ1-1; D is unclear. The sample taken for sequencing was PBMCs. CDR3 sequence: CASSSPGSTEAFF. The CDR3 DNA sequence: TGTGCCAGCAGTAGCCCTGGGAGCACTGAAGCTTTCTTT.